This entry lists 20 T cell receptor beta chains sequenced from one sample in a study of blood T cell repertoires in COVID-19. Measured with immunoSEQ multiplex PCR; TCRdb has only the in-frame clones, and not every one. This table has tens of thousands of clones, over 70% appearing once. Specimen: peripheral blood. The receptors were gathered from a man older than 75 with active or convalescent COVID-19.

This CDR3 is CASSVAVETPLHF. The CDR3 nucleotides are TGTGCCAGCAGTGTCGCGGTGGAGACACCCCTCCACTTT. This chain links TRBV25-1 with TRBJ1-6; no clear D gene. V lost 4 bases, J lost 11 bases, and 12 bases lay in between. There are 13 residues in the CDR3. From germline, CDR1 is MGHDK and CDR2 SYGVNS.

The gene calls are TRBV25-1 and TRBJ1-6, with D unresolved. Per the germline V gene, CDR1 is MGHDK and CDR2 is SYGVNS. The CDR3 covers 14 residues. V dropped 9 bases and J dropped 7 bases, with 16 bases sitting between them. This CDR3 is CASRSGSLNSPLHF. The CDR3 coding sequence is TGTGCCAGTCGTAGCGGAAGCCTAAATTCACCCCTCCACTTT.

This clone came up a few times. The DNA of the CDR3 is TGTGCCAGCAGCCAATTCTCCTACAATGAGCAGTTCTTC. Translating gives CASSQFSYNEQFF. V gene TRBV7-2 combines with J gene TRBJ2-1; no clear D gene. Germline V gene data show CDR1 as SGHTA and CDR2 as FQGNSA. This CDR3 is built from 13 residues. Trimming removed 5 bases at V and 0 bases at J, with 5 bases between. The whole variable domain, remainder taken from reference TRBV7-2 and TRBJ2-1, is GAGVSQSPSNKVTEKGKDVELRCDPISGHTALYWYRQSLGQGLEFLIYFQGNSAPDKSGLPSDRFSAERTGGSVSTLTIQRTQQEDSAVYLCASSQFSYNEQFFGPGTRLTVL.

The chain recombines TRBV11-1 with TRBJ1-1; D perhaps matches TRBD1 (5 bases). Trimming left V 7 bases short and J 1 base short, with 16 bases between. CDR3 length equals 15 residues. In germline, CDR1 is SGHAT, CDR2 FQDESV (reference sequence). Written as DNA, the CDR3 is TGTGCCAGCACCATAGAGGACACTACGAACACTGAAGCTTTCTTT. This sequence encodes CASTIEDTTNTEAFF. The entire variable domain, with the rest obtained from reference TRBV11-1 and TRBJ1-1, is as follows: EAEVAQSPRYKITEKSQAVAFWCDPISGHATLYWYRQILGQGPELLVQFQDESVVDDSQLPKDRFSAERLKGVDSTLKIQPAELGDSAMYLCASTIEDTTNTEAFFGQGTRLTVV.

V usage is TRBV7-9 and J usage is TRBJ2-7; no firm D call. Deletions cut 0 bases from V and 3 bases from J, with 6 bases between. The CDR3 covers 13 residues. CDR1 SEHNR and CDR2 FQNEAQ come from the germline V gene (reference sequence). DNA of the CDR3: TGTGCCAGCAGCTTAGCCGAGAGCTACGAGCAGTACTTC. Its protein product is CASSLAESYEQYF.

The chain recombines TRBV3-1 (or the pseudogene TRBV3-2) with TRBJ1-3, with D possibly TRBD1 on 5 matching bases. The ends were cut back, 1 base at V and 2 bases at J, with 9 bases in the middle. The CDR3 extends over 15 amino acids. CDR1 is LGHDT and CDR2 is YNNKEL in the germline V gene (reference sequence). Here the CDR3 DNA reads TGTGCCAGCAGCCAAGTAGGGGTCGCTGGAAACACCATATATTTT. Translation gives CASSQVGVAGNTIYF.

The chain recombines TRBV3-1 (or the pseudogene TRBV3-2) with TRBJ2-7; weak D call: TRBD1 (5 bases). Germline loops: CDR1 LGHDT, CDR2 YNNKEL (reference sequence). CDR3 length: 12 residues. Trimming shortened V by 8 bases and J by 4 bases, and 12 bases separated the two germline ends. The CDR3 here is CASRRGGYEQYF. CDR3 nucleotide sequence: TGTGCCAGCCGTAGGGGCGGATACGAGCAGTACTTC.

V gene TRBV29-1 combines with J gene TRBJ2-5; D call uncertain. The germline V and J ends were trimmed by 4 bases and 5 bases, with 8 bases remaining between them. The CDR3 is 11 amino acids. Germline loops: CDR1 SQVTM, CDR2 ANQGSEA. CDR3 in amino acids: CSVVVGETQYF. CDR3 sequence (DNA): TGCAGCGTTGTGGTCGGGGAGACCCAGTACTTC.

The gene calls are TRBV7-2 and TRBJ1-2; no clear D. CDR1 SGHTA and CDR2 FQGNSA come from the germline V gene. Trimming pared 3 bases from V and 2 bases from J, leaving 10 bases between. The CDR3 totals 14 residues. For the CDR3, the DNA is TGTGCCAGCAGCTTCTACGAAGCCAACTATGGCTACACCTTC. Protein sequence: CASSFYEANYGYTF.

This chain connects TRBV11-2 to TRBJ2-5; 8 nucleotides line up with TRBD1. Germline V CDR1 and CDR2: SGHAT, FQNNGV. Unmatched junction bases numbered 16, after V lost 0 bases and J lost 4 bases. The CDR3 runs 19 residues. Written as DNA, the CDR3 is TGTGCCAGCAGCTTAGAGCCGGCCCCCCGGGGACAGGTGGGAGAGACCCAGTACTTC. Translating gives CASSLEPAPRGQVGETQYF. Filled out from reference TRBV11-2 and TRBJ2-5, the complete variable domain reads EAGVAQSPRYKIIEKRQSVAFWCNPISGHATLYWYQQILGQGPKLLIQFQNNGVVDDSQLPKDRFSAERLKGVDSTLKIQPAKLEDSAVYLCASSLEPAPRGQVGETQYFGPGTRLLVL.

V and J are TRBV28 and TRBJ1-6, with D perhaps matching TRBD1 (6 bases). This CDR3 contains 15 residues. Trimming shortened V by 4 bases and J by 9 bases, and 16 bases separated the two germline ends. CDR1 and CDR2 (germline): MDHEN, SYDVKM. The CDR3: CASSSLQGLRSPLHF. In nucleotides, the CDR3 is TGTGCCAGCAGTTCTCTACAGGGTCTACGTTCACCCCTCCACTTT.

V is TRBV5-1 and J is TRBJ1-4; 9 positions match TRBD1. Germline-derived CDR1 and CDR2 are SGHRS and YFSETQ. Trimming took 3 bases from V and 8 from J; bases not matched to a gene: 8. There are 15 residues in the CDR3. The CDR3 reads CASSSEGGTGEKLFF. The CDR3 coding sequence is TGCGCCAGCAGCTCGGAGGGGGGGACAGGGGAAAAACTGTTTTTT.

V and J are TRBV29-1 and TRBJ1-5; D gene ambiguous. V lost 8 bases and J lost 2, with 13 bases in between. CDR1 is SQVTM, CDR2 ANQGSEA, per germline. There are 13 residues in the CDR3. The CDR3 sequence: CSIYEEGNQPQHF. CDR3 nucleotides: TGCAGCATCTACGAGGAGGGCAATCAGCCCCAGCATTTT.

J is TRBJ1-5 and V is TRBV2; 8 bases map to TRBD1. This CDR3 spans 15 amino acids. Germline V gene sequence: CDR1 SNHLY, CDR2 FYNNEI. V shed 6 bases, J shed 5 bases, and the junction held 9 bases outside the gene matches. The CDR3 loop is CASRAQTGADQPQHF. The CDR3 region has the DNA TGTGCCAGCAGGGCCCAGACAGGGGCGGATCAGCCCCAGCATTTT.

V gene TRBV3-1 (or the pseudogene TRBV3-2) combines with J gene TRBJ2-1, with 9 bases identical to TRBD2. CDR3 size: 14 residues. From germline, CDR1 is LGHDT and CDR2 YNNKEL (reference sequence). V lost 6 bases and J lost 2; bases outside the gene matches: 2. The CDR3 nucleotides are TGTGCCAGCAGTCCTAGCGGGACCTACAATGAGCAGTTCTTC. Translated, it gives CASSPSGTYNEQFF.

J is TRBJ1-2 and V is TRBV12-3 or TRBV12-4, with 7 bases lining up with TRBD1. The J segment lost 5 bases and the V segment lost 7 bases, leaving 4 bases of the junction unmatched. This CDR3 comprises 12 residues. The CDR3 sequence is CASTAGGYGYTF. Here the CDR3 DNA reads TGTGCCAGCACCGCAGGGGGTTATGGCTACACCTTC.

V usage is TRBV7-9 and J usage is TRBJ2-5; TRBD1 might be the D (7 bases). Between the trimmed V and J ends, which lost 5 bases and 5 bases, there was a span of 21 bases. This CDR3 is built from 16 residues. Germline V gene data show CDR1 as SEHNR and CDR2 as FQNEAQ (reference sequence). CDR3 sequence: CASSPRRRGRLETQYF. The CDR3 nucleotides read TGTGCCAGCAGCCCTCGGAGGAGGGGGCGGTTGGAGACCCAGTACTTC.

J is TRBJ1-2 and V is TRBV27, with a possible D match to TRBD1 (5 bases). Germline values: CDR1 MNHEY, CDR2 SMNVEV (reference sequence). The CDR3 totals 12 residues. The V and J ends lost 6 bases and 0 bases respectively, with 5 bases between them. CDR3 nucleotide sequence: TGTGCCAGCAGGACAGCTAACTATGGCTACACCTTC. Its translation: CASRTANYGYTF.

A single count supports this clone. V gene TRBV29-1 combines with J gene TRBJ1-5; D is perhaps TRBD1 (6 bases). Per the germline V gene, CDR1 is SQVTM and CDR2 is ANQGSEA. V was trimmed by 8 bases and J by 4 bases, leaving 9 bases between them. The CDR3 extends over 11 amino acids. CDR3 region: CSPGQNQPQHF. For the CDR3, the DNA is TGCAGCCCTGGACAGAATCAGCCCCAGCATTTT. Combining the CDR3 with reference TRBV29-1 and TRBJ1-5 gives the whole variable domain SAVISQKPSRDICQRGTSLTIQCQVDSQVTMMFWYRQQPGQSLTLIATANQGSEATYESGFVIDKFPISRPNLTFSTLTVSNMSPEDSSIYLCSPGQNQPQHFGDGTRLSIL.

The chain combines TRBV6-5 with TRBJ2-3; the D gene is possibly TRBD2 (5 bases). The CDR3 contains 16 residues. Germline V lookup: CDR1 MNHEY, CDR2 SVGAGI. Trimming pared 4 bases from V and 2 bases from J, leaving 16 bases between. The CDR3 is CASSSLGVSYTDTQYF. The CDR3 DNA follows: TGTGCCAGCAGTTCCCTGGGAGTCAGTTACACAGATACGCAGTATTTT.